The rows below give T cell receptor beta chains drawn from one sample of a study of control samples from healthy donors and cancer patients. Some clones are missing from TCRdb's copy, which holds only in-frame ones; the method was immunoSEQ multiplex PCR. The sample has 150,000 to 200,000 clones, around nine tenths seen once. Sequencing was carried out using blood. The receptors come from a young man in good health. CDR3s include the opening cysteine and the closing phenylalanine or tryptophan. Each record gives: V gene, D gene, J gene, clone size, CDR3 protein, CDR3 DNA. A D gene is named only where the DNA matches it firmly. Clone size is not always given. Where it is, it says once, few, many or a class for expanded clones.

V gene: TRBV28
D gene: TRBD1
J gene: TRBJ2-7
clone size: -
CDR3 protein: CASIPKGRGRGEQYF
CDR3 DNA: TGTGCCAGCATCCCGAAGGGCAGGGGGCGCGGTGAGCAGTACTTC

V gene: TRBV27
D gene: -
J gene: TRBJ1-6
clone size: -
CDR3 protein: CASSSQIMGNSPLHF
CDR3 DNA: TGTGCCAGCAGTTCTCAAATAATGGGGAATTCACCCCTCCACTTT

V gene: TRBV9
D gene: TRBD1
J gene: TRBJ1-1
clone size: -
CDR3 protein: CASSVTGKTEAFF
CDR3 DNA: TGTGCCAGCAGCGTGACAGGGAAAACTGAAGCTTTCTTT

V gene: TRBV13
D gene: -
J gene: TRBJ2-5
clone size: -
CDR3 protein: CASSFRSGRETQYF
CDR3 DNA: TGTGCCAGCAGCTTTAGGTCGGGTAGAGAGACCCAGTACTTC

V gene: TRBV16
D gene: -
J gene: TRBJ1-2
clone size: once
CDR3 protein: CASSHQYGYTF
CDR3 DNA: TGTGCCAGCAGCCACCAGTATGGCTACACCTTC

V gene: TRBV6-6
D gene: TRBD2
J gene: TRBJ2-3
clone size: -
CDR3 protein: CASRTYSGGFPDTQYF
CDR3 DNA: TGTGCCAGCAGAACCTATAGCGGGGGTTTCCCAGATACGCAGTATTTT

V gene: TRBV28
D gene: -
J gene: TRBJ1-2
clone size: -
CDR3 protein: CASSLSRFYGYTF
CDR3 DNA: TGTGCCAGCAGTTTGAGCAGGTTTTATGGCTACACCTTC

V gene: TRBV4-2
D gene: -
J gene: TRBJ1-5
clone size: -
CDR3 protein: CASSLGGPGAGNQPQHF
CDR3 DNA: TGTGCCAGCAGCCTTGGGGGGCCCGGGGCGGGCAATCAGCCCCAGCATTTT

V gene: TRBV7-2
D gene: -
J gene: TRBJ2-3
clone size: -
CDR3 protein: CASSHKDTQYF
CDR3 DNA: TGTGCCAGCAGCCACAAAGATACGCAGTATTTT

V gene: TRBV10-3
D gene: -
J gene: TRBJ2-7
clone size: -
CDR3 protein: CAIEKEGARNEQYF
CDR3 DNA: TGTGCCATCGAGAAGGAGGGGGCTAGGAACGAGCAGTACTTC

V gene: TRBV11-2
D gene: -
J gene: TRBJ1-1
clone size: -
CDR3 protein: CASSPRRFEAFF
CDR3 DNA: TGTGCCAGCAGCCCTCGCCGGTTTGAAGCTTTCTTT

V gene: TRBV2
D gene: -
J gene: TRBJ1-1
clone size: -
CDR3 protein: CASRKLNTEAFF
CDR3 DNA: TGTGCCAGCAGAAAGCTGAACACTGAAGCTTTCTTT

V gene: TRBV7-9
D gene: -
J gene: TRBJ2-7
clone size: -
CDR3 protein: CASSPRDSDYEQYF
CDR3 DNA: TGTGCCAGCAGCCCGAGGGACTCAGATTACGAGCAGTACTTC

V gene: TRBV9
D gene: TRBD1
J gene: TRBJ1-2
clone size: -
CDR3 protein: CASSVGQGALNYGYTF
CDR3 DNA: TGTGCCAGCAGCGTAGGGCAGGGGGCCCTTAACTATGGCTACACCTTC

V gene: TRBV29-1
D gene: TRBD1
J gene: TRBJ2-1
clone size: -
CDR3 protein: CSVVPQGAYNEQFF
CDR3 DNA: TGCAGCGTTGTTCCCCAGGGGGCTTACAATGAGCAGTTCTTC

V gene: TRBV11-2
D gene: -
J gene: TRBJ1-4
clone size: few
CDR3 protein: CASRRTGYGREEKLFF
CDR3 DNA: TGTGCCAGCAGACGCACAGGGTATGGGCGGGAAGAAAAACTGTTTTTT

V gene: TRBV15
D gene: -
J gene: TRBJ1-1
clone size: once
CDR3 protein: CATSSGRVLNTEAFF
CDR3 DNA: TGTGCCACCAGCAGTGGTAGGGTCTTGAACACTGAAGCTTTCTTT

V gene: TRBV7-9
D gene: -
J gene: TRBJ1-1
clone size: -
CDR3 protein: CASSRYTEAFF
CDR3 DNA: TGTGCCAGCAGTCGCTACACTGAAGCTTTCTTT

V gene: TRBV5-4
D gene: TRBD2
J gene: TRBJ2-3
clone size: -
CDR3 protein: CASSLPLAGVATDTQYF
CDR3 DNA: TGTGCCAGCAGCTTGCCCCTAGCGGGAGTCGCCACAGATACGCAGTATTTT

V gene: TRBV27
D gene: TRBD1
J gene: TRBJ2-4
clone size: -
CDR3 protein: CASSWDSQNIQYF
CDR3 DNA: TGTGCCAGCAGTTGGGACAGCCAAAACATTCAGTACTTC

V gene: TRBV7-2
D gene: TRBD2
J gene: TRBJ2-5
clone size: -
CDR3 protein: CASSPPGTSGVGGETQYF
CDR3 DNA: TGTGCCAGCAGCCCTCCCGGGACTAGCGGGGTGGGCGGGGAGACCCAGTACTTC

V gene: TRBV3-1/TRBV3-2
D gene: TRBD2
J gene: TRBJ2-1
clone size: -
CDR3 protein: CASRQRGGFNEQFF
CDR3 DNA: TGTGCCAGCAGGCAGCGGGGGGGATTCAATGAGCAGTTCTTC

V gene: TRBV11-2
D gene: -
J gene: TRBJ2-5
clone size: -
CDR3 protein: CASSLDREETQYF
CDR3 DNA: TGTGCCAGCAGCTTAGATCGGGAAGAGACCCAGTACTTC

V gene: TRBV13
D gene: -
J gene: TRBJ1-1
clone size: -
CDR3 protein: CASSSPGDRGLIGFF
CDR3 DNA: TGTGCCAGCAGCTCCCCGGGGGACCGGGGCCTAATAGGTTTCTTT

V gene: TRBV5-1
D gene: -
J gene: TRBJ2-7
clone size: -
CDR3 protein: CASSLVGFYEQYF
CDR3 DNA: TGCGCCAGCAGCTTGGTAGGATTCTACGAGCAGTACTTC

V gene: TRBV4-2
D gene: -
J gene: TRBJ2-7
clone size: -
CDR3 protein: CASSQEEGPSFYEQYF
CDR3 DNA: TGTGCCAGCAGCCAGGAGGAGGGGCCCTCTTTTTACGAGCAGTACTTC

V gene: TRBV5-1
D gene: TRBD2
J gene: TRBJ2-3
clone size: -
CDR3 protein: CATRLAGGIADTQYF
CDR3 DNA: TGCGCCACCCGTTTAGCGGGGGGTATAGCAGATACGCAGTATTTT

V gene: TRBV5-4
D gene: -
J gene: TRBJ1-2
clone size: -
CDR3 protein: CASSSGLSGGFTF
CDR3 DNA: TGTGCCAGCAGCTCCGGGCTATCGGGGGGCTTCACCTTC

V gene: TRBV4-2
D gene: TRBD2
J gene: TRBJ2-5
clone size: -
CDR3 protein: CASSQLIGLAGSETQYF
CDR3 DNA: TGTGCCAGCAGCCAATTAATCGGACTAGCGGGATCAGAGACCCAGTACTTC

V gene: TRBV7-2
D gene: -
J gene: TRBJ2-7
clone size: -
CDR3 protein: CASSLAYDGLRDEQYF
CDR3 DNA: TGTGCCAGCAGCTTAGCGTACGATGGCCTTAGGGACGAGCAGTACTTC

V gene: TRBV10-3
D gene: -
J gene: TRBJ2-5
clone size: once
CDR3 protein: CAISEPGAYAHQETQYF
CDR3 DNA: TGTGCCATCAGTGAGCCGGGCGCTTATGCCCACCAAGAGACCCAGTACTTC

V gene: TRBV9
D gene: -
J gene: TRBJ2-1
clone size: -
CDR3 protein: CASSGRVPSNEQFF
CDR3 DNA: TGTGCCAGCAGCGGCCGGGTCCCTTCCAATGAGCAGTTCTTC

V gene: TRBV15
D gene: -
J gene: TRBJ2-7
clone size: -
CDR3 protein: CATSRDPSYEQYF
CDR3 DNA: TGTGCCACCAGCAGAGATCCCAGCTACGAGCAGTACTTC

V gene: TRBV12-3/TRBV12-4
D gene: -
J gene: TRBJ1-2
clone size: -
CDR3 protein: CASSSDRNYGYTF
CDR3 DNA: TGTGCCAGCAGTTCCGACAGGAACTATGGCTACACCTTC

V gene: TRBV3-1/TRBV3-2
D gene: -
J gene: TRBJ1-3
clone size: -
CDR3 protein: CASSQDQGLRNTIYF
CDR3 DNA: TGTGCCAGCAGCCAAGATCAGGGGCTACGAAACACCATATATTTT

V gene: TRBV7-8
D gene: TRBD1
J gene: TRBJ2-5
clone size: -
CDR3 protein: CASSPHQGQYLTQYF
CDR3 DNA: TGTGCCAGCAGCCCCCACCAGGGACAGTATCTTACCCAGTACTTC

V gene: TRBV19
D gene: -
J gene: TRBJ1-1
clone size: -
CDR3 protein: CASSIKRDAKAFF
CDR3 DNA: TGTGCCAGTAGTATAAAGCGGGACGCCAAAGCTTTCTTT

V gene: TRBV5-1
D gene: TRBD1
J gene: TRBJ2-7
clone size: -
CDR3 protein: CASSPQTGVNEQYF
CDR3 DNA: TGCGCCAGCAGCCCACAAACAGGGGTAAACGAGCAGTACTTC

V gene: TRBV4-1
D gene: -
J gene: TRBJ2-1
clone size: once
CDR3 protein: CASSDSSYNEQFF
CDR3 DNA: TGCGCCAGCAGCGACAGCTCCTACAATGAGCAGTTCTTC

V gene: TRBV7-2
D gene: -
J gene: TRBJ2-3
clone size: -
CDR3 protein: CASSSIGGTQYF
CDR3 DNA: TGTGCCAGCAGCTCCATCGGCGGTACGCAGTATTTT

V gene: TRBV7-8
D gene: -
J gene: TRBJ2-3
clone size: few
CDR3 protein: CASSVGGFTDTQYF
CDR3 DNA: TGTGCCAGCAGCGTTGGCGGGTTCACAGATACGCAGTATTTT

V gene: TRBV19
D gene: -
J gene: TRBJ1-4
clone size: -
CDR3 protein: CASSARTVGRTNEKLFF
CDR3 DNA: TGTGCCAGTAGTGCTAGGACCGTGGGAAGGACTAATGAAAAACTGTTTTTT

V gene: TRBV12-5
D gene: -
J gene: TRBJ2-5
clone size: -
CDR3 protein: CASGLGLLSSPQETQYF
CDR3 DNA: TGTGCTAGTGGTTTGGGTCTTTTGAGCTCCCCCCAAGAGACCCAGTACTTC

V gene: TRBV7-8
D gene: -
J gene: TRBJ1-1
clone size: -
CDR3 protein: CASSWDLYPSFF
CDR3 DNA: TGTGCCAGCAGCTGGGACCTATACCCAAGCTTCTTT

V gene: TRBV4-1
D gene: -
J gene: TRBJ1-1
clone size: -
CDR3 protein: CASSQTPGGVNTEAFF
CDR3 DNA: TGCGCCAGCAGCCAAACCCCTGGGGGGGTGAACACTGAAGCTTTCTTT

V gene: TRBV5-5
D gene: TRBD1
J gene: TRBJ1-2
clone size: -
CDR3 protein: CASSSELLQGAAKGYTF
CDR3 DNA: TGTGCCAGCAGCTCGGAACTACTACAGGGGGCGGCGAAAGGCTACACCTTC

V gene: TRBV14
D gene: -
J gene: TRBJ1-6
clone size: -
CDR3 protein: CASSSGIYNSPLHF
CDR3 DNA: TGTGCCAGCAGCTCCGGGATCTATAATTCACCCCTCCACTTT

V gene: TRBV9
D gene: TRBD2
J gene: TRBJ2-3
clone size: -
CDR3 protein: CASSELAGRTDTQYF
CDR3 DNA: TGTGCCAGCAGTGAGCTAGCGGGCCGCACAGATACGCAGTATTTT